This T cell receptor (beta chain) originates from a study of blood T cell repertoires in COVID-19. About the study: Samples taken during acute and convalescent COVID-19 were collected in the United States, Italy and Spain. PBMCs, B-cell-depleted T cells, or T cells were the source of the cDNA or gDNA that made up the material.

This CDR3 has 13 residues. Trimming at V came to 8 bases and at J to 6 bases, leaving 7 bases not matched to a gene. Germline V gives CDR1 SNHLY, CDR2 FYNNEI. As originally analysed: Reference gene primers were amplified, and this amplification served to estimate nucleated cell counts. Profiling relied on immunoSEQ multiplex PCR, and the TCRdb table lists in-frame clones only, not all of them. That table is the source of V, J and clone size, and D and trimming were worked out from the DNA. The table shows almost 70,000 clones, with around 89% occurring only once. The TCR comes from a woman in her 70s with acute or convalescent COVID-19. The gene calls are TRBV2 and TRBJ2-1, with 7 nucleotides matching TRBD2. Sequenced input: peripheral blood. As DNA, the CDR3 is TGTGCCAGCTTGCGGGGGAGGGGCAATGAGCAGTTCTTC. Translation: CASLRGRGNEQFF.